Listed here are 25 T cell receptor beta chains from one sample, sequenced in a study of Ad26.COV2.S vaccination and SARS-CoV-2 variants listed by TCRdb under 2021. The meaning of the sample's treatment or condition label: roughly 19 received Ad26.COV2.S at low or high dose, single or two shots; roughly 5 received placebo; per-sample allocation not given. Repertoires of vaccine and placebo recipients were sequenced from samples taken on day 63 after the first injection. Library prep was done by the immunoSEQ multiplex PCR assay. The immuneACCESS repertoire file appears here via TCRdb, limited to in-frame rearrangements. These files lack a portion of the clones; in checked studies, under half of the deficit traces to unresolved V genes, and the cause of the others is not known. This sample has roughly 680,000 clones in its table, and roughly nine tenths of those were observed once. 1.5% of the sample is held by the ten biggest clonotypes.

The specimen comprised peripheral blood, sampled in a trial of Ad26.COV2.S vaccine versus placebo. The receptor source for this set is a person aged 18-65 years who received the Ad26.COV2.S COVID-19 vaccine or a placebo.

The chain couples TRBV7-6 to TRBJ2-7; TRBD1 matches at 10 bases. The CDR3 sequence is 15 residues long. V was pared by 4 bases and J by 3 bases, with 6 bases of the junction left unmatched. Germline V lookup: CDR1 SGHVS, CDR2 FNYEAQ. For the CDR3, the DNA is TGTGCCAGCAGCTCAGGAAGGACAGGGGGCTACGAGCAGTACTTC. Translation gives CASSSGRTGGYEQYF.

The chain couples TRBV3-1 (or the pseudogene TRBV3-2) to TRBJ2-7; TRBD2 is a possible D gene (6 bases). CDR3 length equals 14 residues. Trimming took 5 bases from V and 0 from J, leaving 11 bases between them. CDR1 and CDR2 from the germline V gene are LGHDT and YNNKEL (reference sequence). CDR3 loop: CASSADGSSYEQYF. In DNA, the CDR3 is TGTGCCAGCAGCGCCGACGGGAGCTCCTACGAGCAGTACTTC.

This clone appeared a single time. V gene TRBV5-1 combines with J gene TRBJ2-3, with D possibly TRBD2 on 6 matching bases. The CDR3 sequence is 17 residues long. The germline V gene has CDR1 SGHRS and CDR2 YFSETQ. Trimming removed 0 bases from V and 3 bases from J, with 17 bases in between. CDR3 bases: TGCGCCAGCAGCTTGGAAGTGACTAGTTGGGGGACAGATACGCAGTATTTT. This gives the protein CASSLEVTSWGTDTQYF.

V is TRBV9 and J is TRBJ1-3, with a possible D match to TRBD1 (6 bases). Trimming took off 0 bases at V and 3 bases at J, with 16 bases between the two ends. The CDR3 totals 17 residues. Germline CDR1 and CDR2: SGDLS and YYNGEE. As DNA, the CDR3 is TGTGCCAGCAGCGTAGCTGGGCAGGGGAAGGTTGGAAACACCATATATTTT. It is translated as CASSVAGQGKVGNTIYF.

The count of this clone is one. This chain links TRBV10-1 with TRBJ1-1; 8 nucleotides match TRBD1. The germline V gene encodes CDR1 WNHNN and CDR2 SYGVQD (reference sequence). This CDR3 region has 13 residues. V gave up 5 bases and J gave up 4 bases; unmatched junction bases: 3. The CDR3, as DNA: TGCGCCAGCAGTCTTACAGGGGGCACTGAAGCTTTCTTT. Its translation is CASSLTGGTEAFF.

The chain joins TRBV4-3 to TRBJ1-3; D gene uncertain. The CDR3 spans 15 residues. Trimming took off 0 bases at V and 1 base at J, with 7 bases between the two ends. The germline CDR1 and CDR2 sequences are LGHNA and YSLEER. The CDR3, as DNA: TGCGCCAGCAGCCAAGACCGAACTTCTGGAAACACCATATATTTT. Protein product: CASSQDRTSGNTIYF.

As DNA, the CDR3 is TGTGCCAGCATTGCCGATAGCAATCAGCCCCAGCATTTT. Its protein is CASIADSNQPQHF. V and J are TRBV12-3 or TRBV12-4 and TRBJ1-5; no firm D call. The CDR3 is made up of 13 amino acids. Trimming pared 7 bases from V and 0 bases from J, leaving 7 bases between.

This clone is a singleton in its sample. V is TRBV18 and J is TRBJ1-5; D gene unclear. This CDR3 is 13 amino acids long. V lost 3 bases and J lost 5, with 8 bases in between. The germline gives CDR1 KGHSH, CDR2 LQKENI. CDR3: CASSPAWDQPQHF. The CDR3 coding sequence is TGTGCCAGCTCACCTGCCTGGGATCAGCCCCAGCATTTT.

The chain is built from TRBV3-1 (or the pseudogene TRBV3-2) and TRBJ1-6, with D uncertain. CDR3 length: 13 amino acids. Germline V lookup: CDR1 LGHDT, CDR2 YNNKEL (reference sequence). Between the trimmed V and J ends, which lost 0 bases and 8 bases, there was a span of 5 bases. CDR3 DNA: TGTGCCAGCAGCCAAGATAAGGATTCACCCCTCCACTTT. As protein: CASSQDKDSPLHF.

The J gene is TRBJ2-7, the V gene TRBV5-5, with D perhaps TRBD1 or TRBD2 (5 bases each). The CDR3 runs 14 residues. Trimming stripped 4 bases from V and 5 bases from J, with 16 bases between. Germline CDR1 is SGHKS and CDR2 is YYEKEE (reference sequence). CDR3 residues: CASSRDGPGHEQYF. The CDR3 nucleotides read TGTGCCAGCAGCCGGGACGGGCCCGGCCACGAGCAGTACTTC.

The chain combines TRBV6-1 with TRBJ2-7, with D unclear. V was trimmed by 3 bases and J by 0 bases, leaving 12 bases between them. The CDR3 is made up of 15 amino acids. CDR1 MNHNS and CDR2 SASEGT come from the germline V gene. The CDR3 region has the DNA TGTGCCAGCAGTGATAGGCCAGGTAGCTCCTACGAGCAGTACTTC. It is translated as CASSDRPGSSYEQYF.

The chain couples TRBV10-3 to TRBJ2-2, with D uncertain. Germline values: CDR1 ENHRY, CDR2 SYGVKD. V shed 6 bases and J shed 0 bases, with 11 bases lying between them. This CDR3 is built from 15 residues. CDR3 amino acids: CAIRLELANTGELFF. The CDR3 DNA follows: TGTGCCATCAGGTTGGAACTGGCGAACACCGGGGAGCTGTTTTTT.

V gene TRBV6-5 combines with J gene TRBJ2-5; D is ambiguous. Germline V gene data show CDR1 as MNHEY and CDR2 as SVGAGI. V gave up 0 bases and J gave up 3 bases, with 8 bases separating them. The CDR3 extends over 14 amino acids. CDR3 nucleotides: TGTGCCAGCAGTTACTCGACCCCTGAAGAGACCCAGTACTTC. It encodes CASSYSTPEETQYF.

This chain uses TRBV2 with TRBJ1-4; 9 bases match TRBD1. The CDR3 totals 14 residues. Germline lookup yields CDR1 SNHLY and CDR2 FYNNEI. The V gene end was trimmed by 5 bases and the J gene end by 8 bases; junction bases not matched to a gene: 6. CDR3 in DNA: TGTGCCAGCAGTCAACAGGGGGCGCCCGAAAAACTGTTTTTT. This gives the protein CASSQQGAPEKLFF.

The V gene is TRBV19, the J gene TRBJ1-2, with D maybe TRBD1 (5 bases). The CDR3 extends over 14 amino acids. The germline V gene has CDR1 LNHDA and CDR2 SQIVND (reference sequence). V was cut by 4 bases and J by 1 base, with 10 bases left in between. CDR3 protein: CASSTLGVNYGYTF. The CDR3 nucleotides are TGTGCCAGTAGTACCCTGGGGGTTAACTATGGCTACACCTTC.

V usage is TRBV25-1 and J usage is TRBJ2-1, with TRBD1 identical over 7 bases. Germline V lookup: CDR1 MGHDK, CDR2 SYGVNS. V was pared by 6 bases and J by 4 bases, with 6 bases of the junction left unmatched. The CDR3 has 14 amino acids. The chain's CDR3 is CASRKTGSYNEQFF. The CDR3 DNA is TGTGCCAGCAGGAAGACAGGGTCTTACAATGAGCAGTTCTTC.

This sequence joins TRBV19 and TRBJ2-1, with D maybe TRBD1 (7 bases). The CDR3 sequence is 16 residues long. With 5 bases removed from V and 0 bases from J, the gap between germline ends came to 14 bases. Germline loops: CDR1 LNHDA, CDR2 SQIVND (reference sequence). The CDR3 nucleotides are TGTGCCAGTAGTCTCAGGGGGGACCCCTCCTACAATGAGCAGTTCTTC. It yields the protein CASSLRGDPSYNEQFF.

The chain links TRBV10-3 to TRBJ1-2, with D unresolved. CDR1 and CDR2 (germline): ENHRY, SYGVKD. The CDR3 length is 14 residues. Trimming cost V 3 bases and J 8 bases, with 16 bases left between them. This CDR3 is CAISDYDTGNGYTF. As DNA, the CDR3 is TGTGCCATCAGTGACTATGACACGGGAAACGGCTACACCTTC.

This sequence joins TRBV19 and TRBJ1-2, with 8 nucleotides matching TRBD1. The germline CDR1 and CDR2 sequences are LNHDA and SQIVND (reference sequence). J was trimmed by 13 bases and V by 4 bases; bases with no gene match: 11. This CDR3 is 13 amino acids long. This chain's CDR3 is CASSTQVQGARTF. In nucleotides, the CDR3 is TGTGCCAGTAGTACCCAGGTCCAGGGGGCTCGCACCTTC.

The chain couples TRBV7-3 to TRBJ2-1; D ambiguous. CDR1 is SGHTA, CDR2 FQGTGA, per germline. The ends were cut back, 1 base at V and 5 bases at J, with 12 bases in the middle. This CDR3 spans 15 amino acids. The CDR3, as DNA: TGTGCCAGCAGCTTAAGCCTTCACCCCAACAATGAGCAGTTCTTC. Translating it yields CASSLSLHPNNEQFF.

V and J are TRBV19 and TRBJ2-7; D unclear. Germline V gene sequence: CDR1 LNHDA, CDR2 SQIVND (reference sequence). V lost 4 bases to trimming and J lost 1 base, with 14 bases between them. CDR3 size: 15 residues. The CDR3 nucleotides are TGTGCCAGTAGTACCCCGGCCCCCCTATCCTACGAGCAGTACTTC. This codes for CASSTPAPLSYEQYF.

CDR3 DNA sequence: TGTGCCAGCAGGCGGACGGACAATGAGCAGTTCTTC. Translation: CASRRTDNEQFF. V gene TRBV5-4 combines with J gene TRBJ2-1; D not certain. In germline, CDR1 is SGHNT, CDR2 YYREEE (reference sequence). V was clipped by 5 bases and J by 5 bases, with 8 bases between them. The CDR3 extends over 12 amino acids.

The chain recombines TRBV18 with TRBJ2-2, with 9 positions matching TRBD1. The CDR3 contains 16 residues. Germline V CDR1 and CDR2: KGHSH, LQKENI. The junction had 1 base not matched to a gene; V was cut back by 2 bases and J by 0 bases. Here the CDR3 DNA reads TGTGCCAGCTCACCAGACAGGGGGACGAACACCGGGGAGCTGTTTTTT. Protein: CASSPDRGTNTGELFF.

The V call is TRBV6-2 or TRBV6-3, the J call TRBJ1-6; D call uncertain. The germline CDR1 and CDR2 sequences are MNHEY and SVGEGT. The CDR3 covers 16 residues. Trimming stripped 0 bases from V and 5 bases from J, with 11 bases between. The CDR3 DNA sequence: TGTGCCAGCAGTTACTCTCCGGGCCGGAATAATTCACCCCTCCACTTT. Its protein is CASSYSPGRNNSPLHF.

CDR3 sequence: CASSGSGTFVSYEQYF. CDR3 nucleotides: TGTGCCAGCAGCGGATCCGGGACGTTCGTTTCCTACGAGCAGTACTTC. This chain joins TRBV5-6 and TRBJ2-7; possibly TRBD1 or TRBD2 for D (5 bases each). Trimming removed 4 bases from V and 1 base from J, with 18 bases in between. CDR1 is SGHDT and CDR2 is YYEEEE in the germline V gene. This CDR3 spans 16 amino acids.